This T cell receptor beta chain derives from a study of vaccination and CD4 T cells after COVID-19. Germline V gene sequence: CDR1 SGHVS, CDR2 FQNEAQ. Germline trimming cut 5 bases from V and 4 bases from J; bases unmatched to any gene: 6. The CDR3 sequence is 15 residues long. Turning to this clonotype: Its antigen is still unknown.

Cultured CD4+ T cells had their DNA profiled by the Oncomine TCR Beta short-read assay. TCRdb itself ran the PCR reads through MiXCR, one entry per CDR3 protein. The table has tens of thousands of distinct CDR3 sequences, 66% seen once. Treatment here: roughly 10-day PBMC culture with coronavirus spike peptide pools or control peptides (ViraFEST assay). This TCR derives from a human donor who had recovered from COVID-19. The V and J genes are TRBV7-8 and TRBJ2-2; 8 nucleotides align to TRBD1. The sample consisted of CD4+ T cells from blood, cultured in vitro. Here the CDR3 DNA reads TGTGCCAGCAGCAGCCAGGGGGCAGGCACCGGGGAGCTGTTTTTT. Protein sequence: CASSSQGAGTGELFF.